This passage covers 15 T cell receptor beta chains from one sample sequenced in a study of shared clonotypes between healthy human individuals. Assay used: immunoSEQ multiplex PCR; TCRdb lists only in-frame clones, some missing. This table holds hundreds of thousands of clones, about 98% found once. CD45RO-negative, CCR7-positively selected cells formed the naive CD8 fraction, excluding terminally differentiated effector memory CD45RA+ cells. The specimen sequenced was naive CD8+ T cells sorted from blood. Receptors were obtained from a man between 25 and 39 years old in good health.

The rearrangement uses TRBV14 and TRBJ2-1; D is ambiguous. Trimming took 1 base from V and 7 from J, leaving 8 bases between them. The CDR3 covers 13 residues. The germline V gene has CDR1 SGHDN and CDR2 FVKESK. The CDR3 sequence: CASSQVRWNEQFF. The CDR3 bases are TGTGCCAGCAGCCAAGTAAGGTGGAATGAGCAGTTCTTC. Using reference TRBV14 and TRBJ2-1 for the parts outside the CDR3, the full variable domain is EAGVTQFPSHSVIEKGQTVTLRCDPISGHDNLYWYRRVMGKEIKFLLHFVKESKQDESGMPNNRFLAERTGGTYSTLKVQPAELEDSGVYFCASSQVRWNEQFFGPGTRLTVL.

The chain couples TRBV5-1 to TRBJ1-1; TRBD1 agrees at 8 bases. CDR3 size: 15 residues. With 2 bases clipped from V and 1 base from J, the junction kept 4 bases outside the gene matches. The germline CDR1 and CDR2 sequences are SGHRS and YFSETQ. The CDR3 region has the DNA TGCGCCAGCAGCTTAGGACAGGGAACGAACACTGAAGCTTTCTTT. Its translation: CASSLGQGTNTEAFF.

The sample holds one count of this clone. The gene calls are TRBV5-4 and TRBJ1-4, with D possibly being TRBD1 (6 bases). Deletions cut 2 bases from V and 6 bases from J, with 20 bases between. This CDR3 is 17 amino acids long. The germline V gene encodes CDR1 SGHNT and CDR2 YYREEE (reference sequence). The CDR3 DNA reads as TGTGCCAGCAGCTTTTATGGTTTCGGGGGGGCTGATGAAAAACTGTTTTTT. Translation gives CASSFYGFGGADEKLFF.

This clone was found once. The chain recombines TRBV10-3 with TRBJ2-5, with 11 nucleotides matching TRBD2. Germline assignment: CDR1 ENHRY and CDR2 SYGVKD. The J segment lost 5 bases and the V segment lost 4 bases, leaving 6 bases of the junction unmatched. The length of the CDR3 is 15 residues. The CDR3 region is CAISVTSGSGETQYF. The CDR3 nucleotides are TGTGCCATCAGTGTAACTAGCGGGAGCGGGGAGACCCAGTACTTC.

To note about this clone: The junction and the germline gene differ at one end; a read error may be behind it. V gene TRBV7-9 combines with J gene TRBJ2-1; D gene unclear. CDR3 length equals 10 residues. Looked up from germline, CDR1 is SEHNR and CDR2 is FQNEAQ (reference sequence). The CDR3 nucleotides are TGTGCCAGCAGCCCGTCCCGTCCGCTCTTC. Protein product: CASSPSRPLF.

The V gene is TRBV6-5, the J gene TRBJ2-5; D ambiguous. V was pared by 0 bases and J by 1 base, with 9 bases between. In germline, CDR1 is MNHEY, CDR2 SVGAGI. The CDR3 extends over 15 amino acids. CDR3 protein: CASSYSVGLQETQYF. The CDR3 DNA reads TGTGCCAGCAGTTACTCGGTCGGTCTCCAAGAGACCCAGTACTTC.

In this sample, this clone turned up once. The chain couples TRBV4-1 to TRBJ2-7, with D hard to call. In germline, CDR1 is MGHRA, CDR2 YSYEKL. The CDR3 totals 16 residues. Trimming left V 2 bases short and J 6 bases short, with 20 bases between. The CDR3 DNA is TGCGCCAGCAGCCAACAGTCGGTTCCGCAGGTCCGCGAGCAGTACTTC. Protein sequence: CASSQQSVPQVREQYF.

J is TRBJ2-7 and V is TRBV10-3, with 9 bases identical to TRBD2. From germline, CDR1 is ENHRY and CDR2 SYGVKD. V was clipped by 6 bases and J by 7 bases; unmatched bases: 10. The CDR3 totals 14 residues. The CDR3 protein is CAIRGVAGEGEQYF. CDR3 bases: TGTGCCATCAGAGGAGTAGCGGGAGAGGGTGAGCAGTACTTC.

J is TRBJ2-1 and V is TRBV5-1, with 7 nucleotides matching TRBD1. V was pared by 7 bases and J by 3 bases, with 4 bases of the junction left unmatched. CDR3 length equals 13 residues. Germline CDR1 reads SGHRS; CDR2 reads YFSETQ. CDR3 region: CASRPGGYNEQFF. DNA of the CDR3: TGCGCCAGCCGGCCAGGGGGCTACAATGAGCAGTTCTTC.

The genes are TRBV27 and TRBJ2-1; 14 bases align to TRBD2. Per the germline V gene, CDR1 is MNHEY and CDR2 is SMNVEV (reference sequence). With 8 bases clipped from V and 3 bases from J, the junction kept 3 bases outside the gene matches. The CDR3 sequence is 15 residues long. The CDR3 coding sequence is TGTGCCAGCCGGGGACTAGCGGGAGTCTACAATGAGCAGTTCTTC. Translation gives CASRGLAGVYNEQFF.

V gene TRBV28 combines with J gene TRBJ2-1; no clear D gene. The CDR3 runs to 11 residues. The germline V and J ends were trimmed by 6 bases and 8 bases, with 8 bases remaining between them. Germline CDR1 MDHEN, CDR2 SYDVKM. CDR3 DNA: TGTGCCAGCAGGGGTTACCATGAGCAGTTCTTC. Protein: CASRGYHEQFF.

The chain joins TRBV14 to TRBJ2-7, with D hard to call. V lost 4 bases and J 1 base, leaving 20 bases between the germline ends. The CDR3 spans 17 residues. Germline V gives CDR1 SGHDN, CDR2 FVKESK. CDR3: CASSPGFAGRMSYEQYF. DNA of the CDR3: TGTGCCAGCAGCCCCGGGTTTGCTGGGCGGATGTCCTACGAGCAGTACTTC. The full variable domain, in which reference TRBV14 and TRBJ2-7 provide the parts outside the CDR3, is EAGVTQFPSHSVIEKGQTVTLRCDPISGHDNLYWYRRVMGKEIKFLLHFVKESKQDESGMPNNRFLAERTGGTYSTLKVQPAELEDSGVYFCASSPGFAGRMSYEQYFGPGTRLTVT.

The chain employs TRBV25-1 and TRBJ2-7; D is possibly TRBD2 (5 bases). Trimming removed 4 bases from V and 12 bases from J, with 13 bases in between. Germline CDR1 is MGHDK and CDR2 is SYGVNS. CDR3 size: 11 residues. The CDR3 DNA is TGTGCCAGCAGTGGACCGGACTTGCCGTACTTC. Translated, it gives CASSGPDLPYF.

V usage is TRBV18 and J usage is TRBJ1-1; D is uncertain. Germline V CDR1 and CDR2: KGHSH, LQKENI. This CDR3 is 16 amino acids long. V was pared by 3 bases and J by 4 bases, with 18 bases between. The CDR3 here is CASSPARPASGTEAFF. CDR3 nucleotide sequence: TGTGCCAGCTCACCTGCCAGACCCGCTTCGGGCACTGAAGCTTTCTTT.

V is TRBV4-1 and J is TRBJ2-1, with D perhaps given as TRBD1 or TRBD2 (5 bases each). Germline V gene sequence: CDR1 MGHRA, CDR2 YSYEKL. The CDR3 runs to 17 residues. The V end lost 3 bases, the J end lost 5 bases, and 20 bases lay between the germline ends. The CDR3 nucleotides read TGCGCCAGCAGCCACGCTCGGGGCGGAGTTTTACACAATGAGCAGTTCTTC. Translation: CASSHARGGVLHNEQFF.